This entry is about one TCR beta chain. Its antigen target is currently unknown. Per-nucleotide qualities are absent, and no much larger clonotype sits a single base away. The same CDR3 also results from other DNA sequences found in this sample. The donors were healthy, HIV-negative adults with no recently reported acute infections or vaccinations. Only Caucasian adults living in Nashville, Tennessee, USA were represented among the donors. CD4+ T cells were enriched through magnetic negative selection, after which naive cells were positively selected on CD45RA and the remaining negative fraction served as the memory subset. After blood collection by leukapheresis, PBMCs were isolated using Ficoll-Histopaque density gradient centrifugation and then cryopreserved in the vapor phase of liquid nitrogen. Analytical flow cytometry was used to check the purity and quantity of every magnetically sorted T cell population. Genomic DNA was isolated from each sorted fraction and quantified by UV absorbance on a Nanodrop 2000c.

The source of the sample is a study of shared clonotypes between healthy human individuals (dated by TCRdb to the early 2020s). General notes on the study: Three men and two women, aged 18 to 49 years, made up the cohort. The study deeply sequenced blood TCR repertoires of about 5 healthy adults to estimate repertoire size and the extent of clonotype sharing between individuals. Per donor, leukapheresis produced somewhere between about 0.94 and 8.9 billion PBMCs. For each donor, CD4 naive and CD4 memory were each given three plates, CD8 naive was given two plates, and CD8 memory was given one plate. Different laboratories and diverse techniques were used to prepare libraries and sequence TCR repertoires, to increase sequencing depth and limit assay-specific biases. General findings and caveats noted by the study authors: Naive subsets generally had larger estimated clonotype richness than memory subsets did. Sampling was restricted to blood, and TCR repertoires in tissues likely differ from the TCR repertoires found in blood. Based on pairwise subsampling, the degree of clonotype sharing among donors was expected to be affected by sequencing depth. Compared with non-shared clonotypes, clonotypes shared by all four sorted-subset donors had higher generation probabilities. Incomplete sequencing was indicated by rarefaction of sorted-subset datasets, despite the large sequencing depth. Sharing across a handful of donors was observed for about 5% of naive CD4, over 3% of naive CD8, 2.3% of memory CD4, and about 0.39% of memory CD8 clonotypes. Because the study included only a small number of donors, the genetic and exposure-history diversity represented was limited.

The V end loses 3 bases and the J end loses 0 bases, and a stretch of 12 bases separates them. From cysteine to phenylalanine, the CDR3 is 15 amino acids long. The CDR3 DNA has 45 bases and is translated from base 1. Per the germline V gene, KGHSH is the CDR1 and LQKENI is the CDR2. Using the deep immunoSEQ assay, multiplex PCR amplified TCR CDR3 regions from genomic DNA. Extracted genomic DNA from each cell subset was spread evenly across all wells of several immunoSEQ 96-well plates, with each plate serving as a replicate. Each replicate PCR for sorted subsets received approximately 200 ng genomic DNA, equal to about 30,000 T cell genomes. Purified libraries were quantified with a Qubit 3.0 fluorometer, sized on a Bioanalyzer 2100, and re-quantified with the KAPA Library Quantification kit. Every immunoSEQ 96-well plate was sequenced on a dedicated single-read 150-cycle Illumina NextSeq 550 flow cell. From the authors' description of their analysis: The immunoSEQ output contained only junctional sequences without quality scores, so filtering could not match that applied to full-length reads. Sequences were annotated with PyIR, a Python wrapper for IgBLAST v1.9, and V/J genes and CDR3 were assigned using IMGT germline references. Any read was removed if the V/J assignment was weak (E-value above 1e-6), the CDR3 was missing, or the read contained stop codons, out-of-frame junctions, or ambiguous translated residues. V3J clonotypes were defined as sequences sharing an identical inferred V gene, J gene, and CDR3 amino acid sequence. The percentage overlap between two repertoires was calculated by dividing the number of shared unique clonotypes by the size of the smaller repertoire. Three approaches were used to assess repertoire richness: RTK rarefaction, the Chao1 estimator, and Recon v2.1 estimates of unobserved clonotypes. Generation probabilities for all TCRbeta clonotypes obtained by the gDNA method from four donors were computed using OLGA. Entries here come from immuneACCESS through TCRdb and include only in-frame sequences with V and J called. Some clones fail to appear in such tables; in the studies checked, an unresolved V gene covers under half of the shortfall, and the cause of the remainder is unknown. V, J and clone size reflect that table, while D and trimming were determined from the DNA. For this sample there are about 2.5 million clones; just under 95% appear just once. The top ten hold roughly 0.34% of the sample.

The receptor was derived from a man younger than 30 in good health. Some clones in this sample may be carry-over from other donors' samples. This chain is built from TRBV18 and TRBJ2-7; TRBD1 is a possible D gene, resting on 6 matching bases. The sequencing input was naive CD4+ T cells from PBMCs. According to the study, the label for this sample's cell subset or site signals: CD45RA+ positively selected. The CDR3 sequence is CASSPNRVSSYEQYF. In nucleotides, the sequence is TGTGCCAGCTCACCCAACAGGGTCAGCTCCTACGAGCAGTACTTC.